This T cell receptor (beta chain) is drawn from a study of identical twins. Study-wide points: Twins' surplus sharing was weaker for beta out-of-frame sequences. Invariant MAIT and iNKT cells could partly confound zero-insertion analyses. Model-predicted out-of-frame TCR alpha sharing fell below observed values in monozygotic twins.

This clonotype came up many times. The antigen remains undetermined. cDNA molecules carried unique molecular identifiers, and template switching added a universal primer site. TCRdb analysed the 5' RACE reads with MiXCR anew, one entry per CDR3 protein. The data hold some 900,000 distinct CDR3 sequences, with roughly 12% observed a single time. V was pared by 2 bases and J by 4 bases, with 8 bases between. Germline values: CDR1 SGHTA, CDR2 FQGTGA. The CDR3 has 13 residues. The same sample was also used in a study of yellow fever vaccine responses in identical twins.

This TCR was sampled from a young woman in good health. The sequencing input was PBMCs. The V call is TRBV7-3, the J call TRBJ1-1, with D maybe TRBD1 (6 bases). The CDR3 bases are TGTGCCAGCAGCTTATCAGGGGTCACTGAAGCTTTCTTT. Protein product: CASSLSGVTEAFF.